The TCR beta chain under discussion was sequenced for a study of lymphopenia after photon versus proton radiotherapy. Produced via immunoSEQ multiplex PCR; TCRdb's table is partial and in-frame only. Of approximately 20,000 clones listed, about nine tenths are singletons. The sequenced sample was peripheral blood, obtained from a patient treated with proton-based radiotherapy. The TCR was taken from a man between 65 and 80 years old with pancreatic cancer.

CDR3 sequence: CASSVVPAVNTEAFF. In DNA, the CDR3 is TGTGCCAGCAGCGTAGTCCCCGCAGTGAACACTGAAGCTTTCTTT. This chain joins TRBV9 and TRBJ1-1; the D is unclear. The CDR3 has 15 residues. V was cut by 0 bases and J by 0 bases, with 9 bases left in between. CDR1 SGDLS and CDR2 YYNGEE come from the germline V gene.